This passage covers 25 T cell receptor beta chains from one sample sequenced in a study of T cells of healthy individuals. Via MiXCR, TCRdb re-called the 5' RACE reads, giving one row per CDR3 protein. The sample gives about 96,000 distinct CDR3 sequences, about 16% of which show up once; more than 5.5% is in the top ten. All receptors derive from a human donor in good health.

This clonotype was counted a few times. The genes are TRBV5-1 and TRBJ2-2; unclear D gene. The CDR3 length is 14 residues. Germline V CDR1 and CDR2: SGHRS, YFSETQ. Trimming left V 0 bases short and J 6 bases short, with 9 bases between. CDR3 sequence: CASSLDRVPGELFF. As DNA, the CDR3 is TGCGCCAGCAGCTTGGATCGGGTCCCCGGGGAGCTGTTTTTT.

The chain combines TRBV15 with TRBJ2-2; TRBD2 matches at 8 bases. CDR3 length: 17 amino acids. The germline V gene encodes CDR1 LNHNV and CDR2 YYDKDF (reference sequence). V gave up 2 bases and J gave up 0 bases; unmatched junction bases: 5. CDR3 region: CATSRLRGGANTGELFF. The CDR3 DNA reads TGTGCCACCAGCAGACTTCGGGGGGGCGCGAACACCGGGGAGCTGTTTTTT.

This clonotype was counted between two and nine times. V and J are TRBV7-9 and TRBJ2-2; tentatively, D is TRBD1 or TRBD2 (5 bases each). The germline V gene encodes CDR1 SEHNR and CDR2 FQNEAQ (reference sequence). V gave up 5 bases and J gave up 5 bases, with 18 bases separating them. The CDR3 covers 16 residues. This CDR3 is CASSQQLGVGTGELFF. Written as DNA, the CDR3 is TGTGCCAGCAGCCAGCAACTAGGGGTAGGAACCGGGGAGCTGTTTTTT.

J is TRBJ2-1 and V is TRBV28; 7 bases line up with TRBD1. After removal of 3 bases from V and 2 bases from J, the junction contained 13 bases not matched to a gene. Germline-derived CDR1 and CDR2 are MDHEN and SYDVKM. CDR3 length: 18 residues. CDR3 sequence: CASSLGTTGQGAYNEQFF. DNA of the CDR3: TGTGCCAGCAGTTTGGGGACCACCGGGCAGGGGGCCTACAATGAGCAGTTCTTC.

This clonotype was detected ten times or more. The chain has TRBV20-1 and TRBJ1-5; D is uncertain. Per germline, CDR1 DFQATT and CDR2 SNEGSKA (reference sequence). The CDR3 consists of 12 residues. The ends were cut back, 0 bases at V and 1 base at J, with 1 base in the middle. The CDR3 nucleotides are TGCAGTGCTAGAGACAGCAATCAGCCCCAGCATTTT. Translated, it gives CSARDSNQPQHF.

This clonotype was detected a few times. The chain carries TRBV28 and TRBJ1-1; a possible D gene is TRBD1 (6 bases). Trimming shortened V by 7 bases and J by 4 bases, and 13 bases separated the two germline ends. The length of the CDR3 is 13 residues. CDR1 and CDR2 (germline): MDHEN, SYDVKM. CDR3 coding DNA: TGTGCCAGCACAATAACAGGGACCACTGAAGCTTTCTTT. This encodes CASTITGTTEAFF.

The chain employs TRBV6-2 or TRBV6-3 and TRBJ1-3; weak D call: TRBD1 (5 bases). V was shortened by 7 bases and J by 2 bases, with 15 bases between the two germline ends. The CDR3 totals 15 residues. The germline V gene has CDR1 MNHEY and CDR2 SVGEGT. This CDR3 is CASNPPGSPGNTIYF. For the CDR3, the DNA is TGTGCCAGCAACCCGCCAGGGAGCCCTGGAAACACCATATATTTT.

The sample holds a few counts of this clonotype. J is TRBJ2-7 and V is TRBV12-3 or TRBV12-4, with D possibly being TRBD2 (6 bases). The CDR3 covers 13 residues. Trimming took off 3 bases at V and 5 bases at J, with 11 bases between the two ends. This CDR3 is CASSLGGSDEQYF. CDR3 sequence (DNA): TGTGCCAGCAGTTTGGGGGGTAGTGACGAGCAGTACTTC.

This clonotype occurred many times. A read error may account for a junction end that differs from germline. This chain's CDR3 is CAGRLSGNTIYF. For the CDR3, the DNA is TGTGCCGGCAGGCTCTCTGGAAACACCATATATTTT. The chain carries TRBV12-3 or TRBV12-4 and TRBJ1-3; D unclear. The CDR3 is 12 amino acids.

In its sample, this clonotype was seen a few times. The chain is built from TRBV28 and TRBJ2-1; TRBD2 agrees at 14 bases. CDR3 length: 16 residues. V was pared by 3 bases and J by 10 bases, with 8 bases of the junction left unmatched. CDR1 and CDR2 from the germline V gene are MDHEN and SYDVKM. The CDR3 spells CASSFPGTSGRREQFF. CDR3 coding DNA: TGTGCCAGCAGTTTCCCCGGGACTAGCGGGAGACGAGAGCAGTTCTTC.

This chain connects TRBV5-1 to TRBJ1-1, with D unresolved. The germline V gene encodes CDR1 SGHRS and CDR2 YFSETQ. The CDR3 runs to 12 residues. V dropped 0 bases and J dropped 7 bases, with 7 bases sitting between them. CDR3 bases: TGCGCCAGCAGCTTGGGGGTCAGTGAAGCTTTCTTT. Translating gives CASSLGVSEAFF.

This clonotype occurred many times. This chain joins TRBV4-1 and TRBJ2-1; 9 nucleotides line up with TRBD2. Losses at the gene ends were 3 bases for V and 8 bases for J; bases not matched to a gene: 8. The germline V gene has CDR1 MGHRA and CDR2 YSYEKL. The CDR3 extends over 15 amino acids. The DNA for the CDR3 is TGCGCCAGCAGCCAGGGACTAGCTTCCGAGGATGAGCAGTTCTTC. It yields the protein CASSQGLASEDEQFF.

This clonotype was counted only a few times. The V call is TRBV28, the J call TRBJ2-3, with TRBD2 matching 7 bases. The CDR3 contains 16 residues. The germline CDR1 and CDR2 sequences are MDHEN and SYDVKM. V shed 8 bases, J shed 0 bases, and the junction held 11 bases outside the gene matches. The CDR3 DNA reads as TGTGCCAGCCCCCCCGGGGAGGGTCCTAGCACAGATACGCAGTATTTT. Translating gives CASPPGEGPSTDTQYF.

This chain joins TRBV2 and TRBJ1-2, with D uncertain. This CDR3 is built from 16 residues. Germline V gives CDR1 SNHLY, CDR2 FYNNEI. Trimming shortened V by 1 base and J by 4 bases, and 16 bases separated the two germline ends. CDR3 in amino acids: CASSEVFLQMFYGYTF. CDR3 in DNA: TGTGCCAGCAGTGAAGTGTTCTTACAGATGTTCTATGGCTACACCTTC. Full variable domain (missing parts from reference TRBV2 and TRBJ1-2): EPEVTQTPSHQVTQMGQEVILRCVPISNHLYFYWYRQILGQKVEFLVSFYNNEISEKSEIFDDQFSVERPDGSNFTLKIRSTKLEDSAMYFCASSEVFLQMFYGYTFGSGTRLTVV.

This clonotype was seen only a few times. The chain couples TRBV12-3 or TRBV12-4 to TRBJ1-5; 7 bases are a match to TRBD1. The CDR3 contains 15 residues. The V gene end was trimmed by 8 bases and the J gene end by 6 bases; junction bases not matched to a gene: 13. Written as DNA, the CDR3 is TGTGCCAGCGCTATGGGTAACAGGGGTATTCAGCCCCAGCATTTT. It translates to CASAMGNRGIQPQHF.

As concerns this clonotype: The junction and the germline gene differ at one end; a read error may be behind it. The J gene is TRBJ2-7, the V gene TRBV9, with D perhaps matching TRBD1 or TRBD2 (5 bases each). CDR1 is SGDLS and CDR2 is YYNGEE in the germline V gene. The CDR3 runs to 15 residues. CDR3 protein: CANSTDGTYPYEQYF. The DNA for the CDR3 is TGTGCCAACAGCACGGACGGGACCTACCCCTACGAGCAGTACTTC.

V is TRBV28 and J is TRBJ2-4, with a tentative D call TRBD1 (6 bases). This CDR3 has 13 residues. Trimming removed 5 bases at V and 9 bases at J, with 14 bases between. The germline CDR1 and CDR2 sequences are MDHEN and SYDVKM. CDR3 loop: CASSTTGQPIQYF. CDR3 in DNA: TGTGCCAGCAGTACGACCGGACAGCCCATTCAGTACTTC.

This clonotype was seen only a few times. The chain carries TRBV20-1 and TRBJ2-7; D is ambiguous. From germline, CDR1 is DFQATT and CDR2 SNEGSKA (reference sequence). V gave up 7 bases and J gave up 4 bases, with 17 bases separating them. The CDR3 covers 13 residues. CDR3 DNA sequence: TGCAGTGGAAAAAGTAGCTCCCGTTACGAGCAGTACTTC. It codes for CSGKSSSRYEQYF.

This clonotype was counted a few times. The CDR3 protein is CASSQGGGGRDTQYF. As DNA, the CDR3 is TGCGCCAGCAGCCAAGGCGGGGGGGGCCGGGATACGCAGTATTTT. The rearrangement uses TRBV4-1 and TRBJ2-3, with TRBD2 matching over 9 bases. Germline CDR1 reads MGHRA; CDR2 reads YSYEKL. The CDR3 is 15 residues long. V lost 1 base and J lost 6; bases outside the gene matches: 5.

This clonotype has a handful of counts. CDR3 loop: CASSQDLGQGFSPLHF. The CDR3 bases are TGCGCCAGCAGCCAAGATCTGGGACAGGGGTTTTCACCCCTCCACTTT. This rearrangement joins TRBV4-3 to TRBJ1-6; 10 bases agree with TRBD1. CDR1 and CDR2 (germline): LGHNA, YSLEER. The ends lost 0 bases at V and 9 bases at J; junction bases unmatched: 5. The CDR3 contains 16 residues.

This clonotype was counted a few times. The J gene is TRBJ1-1, the V gene TRBV12-3 or TRBV12-4; D not certain. The length of the CDR3 is 13 residues. V lost 4 bases to trimming and J lost 1 base, with 7 bases between them. The DNA of the CDR3 is TGTGCCAGCAGTTCGAAAGGGAACACTGAAGCTTTCTTT. As protein: CASSSKGNTEAFF.

This clonotype was observed a handful of times. The genes are TRBV7-2 and TRBJ2-1; possibly TRBD1 for D (5 bases). V shed 10 bases and J shed 7 bases, with 20 bases lying between them. CDR3 length: 14 amino acids. Germline V gene sequence: CDR1 SGHTA, CDR2 FQGNSA. CDR3 bases: TGTGCCACCCGTAAGGGGTCCCAGTTGAATGAGCAGTTCTTC. Amino acid sequence: CATRKGSQLNEQFF.

This clonotype showed up just a few times. This chain uses TRBV7-2 with TRBJ2-2; perhaps TRBD2 as D (5 bases). The CDR3 consists of 16 residues. Per germline, CDR1 SGHTA and CDR2 FQGNSA. Trimming removed 5 bases at V and 3 bases at J, with 16 bases between. The CDR3 region is CASSLRPGVDTGELFF. In nucleotides, the CDR3 is TGTGCCAGCAGCCTGCGTCCCGGGGTCGACACCGGGGAGCTGTTTTTT.

V usage is TRBV6-6 and J usage is TRBJ2-1; 8 bases line up with TRBD2. Unmatched junction bases numbered 6, after V lost 5 bases and J lost 9 bases. Per germline, CDR1 MNHNY and CDR2 SVGAGI (reference sequence). This CDR3 has 13 residues. CDR3 amino acids: CASSTGGPGEQFF. The CDR3 coding sequence is TGTGCCAGCAGTACGGGAGGGCCAGGTGAGCAGTTCTTC.

This clonotype appeared a few times. The rearrangement joins TRBV28 to TRBJ1-3; TRBD1 is a possible D gene (6 bases). CDR3 length: 15 residues. Germline assignment: CDR1 MDHEN and CDR2 SYDVKM. Trimming pared 2 bases from V and 8 bases from J, leaving 16 bases between. In nucleotides, the CDR3 is TGTGCCAGCAGTTTACAAACGGGACAAATGGACACCATATATTTT. It specifies CASSLQTGQMDTIYF. Full variable domain (remainder filled in from reference TRBV28 and TRBJ1-3): DVKVTQSSRYLVKRTGEKVFLECVQDMDHENMFWYRQDPGLGLRLIYFSYDVKMKEKGDIPEGYSVSREKKERFSLILESASTNQTSMYLCASSLQTGQMDTIYFGEGSWLTVV.